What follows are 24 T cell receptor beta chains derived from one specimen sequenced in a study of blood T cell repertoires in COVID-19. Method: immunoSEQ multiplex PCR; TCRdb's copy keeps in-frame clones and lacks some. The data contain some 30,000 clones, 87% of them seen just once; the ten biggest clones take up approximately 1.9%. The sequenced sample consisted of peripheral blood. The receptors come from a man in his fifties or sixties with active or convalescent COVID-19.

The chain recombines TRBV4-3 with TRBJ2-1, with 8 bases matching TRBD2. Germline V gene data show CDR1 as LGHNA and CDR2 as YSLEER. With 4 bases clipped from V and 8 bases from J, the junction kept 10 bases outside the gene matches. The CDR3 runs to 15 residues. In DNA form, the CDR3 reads TGCGCCAGCAGCCGCAGAGCGGGAGTCTTCGATGAGCAGTTCTTC. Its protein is CASSRRAGVFDEQFF.

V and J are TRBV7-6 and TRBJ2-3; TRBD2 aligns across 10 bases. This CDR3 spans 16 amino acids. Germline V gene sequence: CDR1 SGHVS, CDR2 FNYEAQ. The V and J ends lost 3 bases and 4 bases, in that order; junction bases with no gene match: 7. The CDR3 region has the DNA TGTGCCAGCAGCTTCCTAGCGGGAGAATTCCCAGATACGCAGTATTTT. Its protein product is CASSFLAGEFPDTQYF.

The CDR3 nucleotides read TGCAGTGCTAGTCTGACTAGCGGCACAGATACGCAGTATTTT. Translated, it gives CSASLTSGTDTQYF. J is TRBJ2-3 and V is TRBV20-1, with 8 bases identical to TRBD2. The CDR3 consists of 14 residues. Trimming removed 3 bases from V and 1 base from J; junction bases left unmatched: 3. Looked up from germline, CDR1 is DFQATT and CDR2 is SNEGSKA (reference sequence).

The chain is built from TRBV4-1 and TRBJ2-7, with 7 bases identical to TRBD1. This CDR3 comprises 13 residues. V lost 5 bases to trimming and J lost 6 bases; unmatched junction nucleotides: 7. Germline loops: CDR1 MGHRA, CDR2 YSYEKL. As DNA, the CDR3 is TGCGCCAGCAGCTCCGACAGGGCCTCCGAGCAGTACTTC. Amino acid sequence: CASSSDRASEQYF.

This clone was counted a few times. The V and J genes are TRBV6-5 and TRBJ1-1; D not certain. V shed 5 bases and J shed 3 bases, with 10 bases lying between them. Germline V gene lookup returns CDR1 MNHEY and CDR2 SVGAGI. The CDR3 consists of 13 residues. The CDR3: CASSPRWDTEAFF. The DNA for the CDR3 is TGTGCCAGCAGTCCGAGGTGGGACACTGAAGCTTTCTTT.

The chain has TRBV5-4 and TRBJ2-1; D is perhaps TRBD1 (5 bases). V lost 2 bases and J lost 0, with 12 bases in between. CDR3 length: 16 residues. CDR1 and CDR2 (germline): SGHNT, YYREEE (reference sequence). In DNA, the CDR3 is TGTGCCAGCAGCTTACATCACAGGAGCTCCTACAATGAGCAGTTCTTC. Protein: CASSLHHRSSYNEQFF.

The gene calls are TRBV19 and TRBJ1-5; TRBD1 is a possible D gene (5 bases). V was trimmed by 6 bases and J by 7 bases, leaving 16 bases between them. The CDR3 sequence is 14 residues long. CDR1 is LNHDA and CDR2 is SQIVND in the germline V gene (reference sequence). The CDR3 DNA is TGTGCCAGTAGCCTCAGGGTCCAGAGGCAGCCCCAGCATTTT. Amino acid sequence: CASSLRVQRQPQHF.

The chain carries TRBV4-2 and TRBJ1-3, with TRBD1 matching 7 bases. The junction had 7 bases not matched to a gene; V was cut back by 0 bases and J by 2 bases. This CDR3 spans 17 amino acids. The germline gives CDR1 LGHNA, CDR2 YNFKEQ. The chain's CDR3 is CASSQEGHTGAGNTIYF. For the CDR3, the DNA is TGTGCCAGCAGCCAAGAAGGTCATACAGGGGCTGGAAACACCATATATTTT.

CDR3 region: CASSDGQGSTDTQYF. The CDR3 DNA reads TGTGCCAGCAGTGATGGGCAGGGTAGCACAGATACGCAGTATTTT. The genes are TRBV6-4 and TRBJ2-3; TRBD1 is a possible D gene (5 bases). Between the trimmed V and J ends, which lost 3 bases and 0 bases, there was a span of 10 bases. This CDR3 has 15 amino acids. From germline, CDR1 is MRHNA and CDR2 SNTAGT.

The CDR3 nucleotides read TGCGCCAGCAGCCAAGAGACTAGCGGGATAGCTGGGGGGACCGGGGAGCTGTTTTTT. The encoded protein is CASSQETSGIAGGTGELFF. J is TRBJ2-2 and V is TRBV4-3; 11 positions agree with TRBD2. Germline V gene lookup returns CDR1 LGHNA and CDR2 YSLEER. The CDR3 extends over 19 amino acids. Trimming took 0 bases from V and 5 from J; bases not matched to a gene: 11.

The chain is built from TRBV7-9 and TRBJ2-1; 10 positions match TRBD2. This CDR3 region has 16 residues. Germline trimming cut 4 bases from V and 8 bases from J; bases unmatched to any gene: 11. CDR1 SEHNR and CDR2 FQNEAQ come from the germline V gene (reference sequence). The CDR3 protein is CASSSKLAGGMDEQFF. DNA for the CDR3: TGTGCCAGCAGCTCAAAATTAGCGGGAGGAATGGATGAGCAGTTCTTC.

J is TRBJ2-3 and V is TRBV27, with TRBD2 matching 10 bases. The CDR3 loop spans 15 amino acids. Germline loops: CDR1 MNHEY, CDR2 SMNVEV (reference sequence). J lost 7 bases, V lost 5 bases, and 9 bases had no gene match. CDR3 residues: CASSPGASGSYTQYF. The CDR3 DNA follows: TGTGCCAGCAGTCCGGGGGCTAGCGGGAGTTATACGCAGTATTTT.

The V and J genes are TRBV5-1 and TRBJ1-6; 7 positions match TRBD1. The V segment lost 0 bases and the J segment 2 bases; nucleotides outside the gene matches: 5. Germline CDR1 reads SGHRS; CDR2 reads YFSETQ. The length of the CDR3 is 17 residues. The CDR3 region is CASSLVTGRPYNSPLHF. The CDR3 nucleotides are TGCGCCAGCAGCTTGGTGACAGGGCGGCCCTATAATTCACCCCTCCACTTT.

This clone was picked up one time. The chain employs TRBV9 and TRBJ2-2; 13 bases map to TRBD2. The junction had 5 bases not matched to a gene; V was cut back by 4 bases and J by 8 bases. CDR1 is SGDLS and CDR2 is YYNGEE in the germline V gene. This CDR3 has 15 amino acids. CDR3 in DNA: TGTGCCAGCAGCCGTGGACTAGCGGGAGATGGGGAGCTGTTTTTT. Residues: CASSRGLAGDGELFF.

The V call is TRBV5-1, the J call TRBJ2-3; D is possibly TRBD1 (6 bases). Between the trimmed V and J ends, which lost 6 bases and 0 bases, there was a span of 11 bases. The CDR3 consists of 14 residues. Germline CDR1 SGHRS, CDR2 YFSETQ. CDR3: CASTQGPSTDTQYF. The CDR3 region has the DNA TGCGCCAGCACCCAGGGGCCTAGCACAGATACGCAGTATTTT. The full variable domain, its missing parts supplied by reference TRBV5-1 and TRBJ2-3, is KAGVTQTPRYLIKTRGQQVTLSCSPISGHRSVSWYQQTPGQGLQFLFEYFSETQRNKGNFPGRFSGRQFSNSRSEMNVSTLELGDSALYLCASTQGPSTDTQYFGPGTRLTVL.

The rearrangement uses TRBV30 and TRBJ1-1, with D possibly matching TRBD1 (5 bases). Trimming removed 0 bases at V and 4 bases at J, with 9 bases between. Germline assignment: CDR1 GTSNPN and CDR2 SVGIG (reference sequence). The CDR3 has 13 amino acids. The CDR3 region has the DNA TGTGCCTGGAGTGTAGGGGAGGCCACTGAAGCTTTCTTT. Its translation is CAWSVGEATEAFF.

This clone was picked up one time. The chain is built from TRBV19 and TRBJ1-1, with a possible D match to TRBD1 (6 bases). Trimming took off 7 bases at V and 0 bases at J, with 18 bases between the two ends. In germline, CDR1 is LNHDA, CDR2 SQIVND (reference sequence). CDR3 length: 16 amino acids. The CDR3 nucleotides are TGTGCCAGTAACCCCCAGGGGACGGCGATGAACACTGAAGCTTTCTTT. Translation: CASNPQGTAMNTEAFF.

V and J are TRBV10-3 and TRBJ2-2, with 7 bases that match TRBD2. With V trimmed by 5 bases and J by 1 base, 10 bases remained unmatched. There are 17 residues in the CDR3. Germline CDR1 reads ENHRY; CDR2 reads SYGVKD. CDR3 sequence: CAISNIGGGMNTGELFF. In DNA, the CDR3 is TGTGCCATCAGTAACATCGGGGGAGGGATGAACACCGGGGAGCTGTTTTTT.

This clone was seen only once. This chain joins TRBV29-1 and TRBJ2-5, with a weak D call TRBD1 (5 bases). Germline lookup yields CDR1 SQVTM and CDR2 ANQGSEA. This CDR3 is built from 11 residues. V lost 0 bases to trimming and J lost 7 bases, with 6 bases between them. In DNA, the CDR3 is TGCAGCGTTGAAGATCAGGGGACCCAGTACTTC. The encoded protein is CSVEDQGTQYF.

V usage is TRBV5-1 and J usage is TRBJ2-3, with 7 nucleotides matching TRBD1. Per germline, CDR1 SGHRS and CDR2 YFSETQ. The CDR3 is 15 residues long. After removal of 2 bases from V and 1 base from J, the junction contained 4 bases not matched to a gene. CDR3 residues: CASSFGQGGTDTQYF. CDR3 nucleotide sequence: TGCGCCAGCAGCTTTGGGCAGGGGGGCACAGATACGCAGTATTTT.

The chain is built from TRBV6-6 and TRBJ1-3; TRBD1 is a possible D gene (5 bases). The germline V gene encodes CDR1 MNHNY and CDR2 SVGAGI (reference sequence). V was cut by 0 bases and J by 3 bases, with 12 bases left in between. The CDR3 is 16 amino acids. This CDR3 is CASSYSNSRGGNTIYF. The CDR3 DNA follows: TGTGCCAGCAGTTACTCGAATAGTAGGGGTGGAAACACCATATATTTT.

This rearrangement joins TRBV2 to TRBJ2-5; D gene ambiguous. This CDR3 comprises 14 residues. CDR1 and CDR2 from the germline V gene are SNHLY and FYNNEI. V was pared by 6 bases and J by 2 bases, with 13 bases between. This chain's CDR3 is CASSGLGSQETQYF. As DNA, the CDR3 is TGTGCCAGCAGCGGCCTCGGGTCACAAGAGACCCAGTACTTC.

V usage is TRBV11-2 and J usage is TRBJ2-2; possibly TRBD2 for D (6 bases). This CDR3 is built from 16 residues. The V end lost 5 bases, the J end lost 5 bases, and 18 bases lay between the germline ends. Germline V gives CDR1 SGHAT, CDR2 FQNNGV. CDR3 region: CASSPWTTRGTGELFF. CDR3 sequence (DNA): TGTGCCAGCAGCCCCTGGACTACCCGGGGAACCGGGGAGCTGTTTTTT.

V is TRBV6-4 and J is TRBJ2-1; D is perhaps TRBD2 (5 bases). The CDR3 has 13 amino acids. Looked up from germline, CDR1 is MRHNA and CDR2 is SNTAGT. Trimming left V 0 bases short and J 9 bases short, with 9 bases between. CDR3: CASSDSLEGEQFF. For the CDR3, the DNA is TGTGCCAGCAGTGACTCACTAGAGGGTGAGCAGTTCTTC.